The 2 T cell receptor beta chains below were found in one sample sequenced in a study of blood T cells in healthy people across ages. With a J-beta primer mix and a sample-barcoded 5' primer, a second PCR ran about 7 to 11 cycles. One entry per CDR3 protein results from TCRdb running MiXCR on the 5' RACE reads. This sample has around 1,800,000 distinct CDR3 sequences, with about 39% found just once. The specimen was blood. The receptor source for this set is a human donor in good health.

This chain's CDR3 is CASRTDPAGDTQYF. The CDR3 bases are TGTGCCAGCAGGACGGACCCTGCTGGAGATACGCAGTATTTT. The chain employs TRBV12-3 or TRBV12-4 and TRBJ2-3; no clear D gene. The CDR3 sequence is 14 residues long. V was cut by 6 bases and J by 5 bases, with 15 bases left in between.

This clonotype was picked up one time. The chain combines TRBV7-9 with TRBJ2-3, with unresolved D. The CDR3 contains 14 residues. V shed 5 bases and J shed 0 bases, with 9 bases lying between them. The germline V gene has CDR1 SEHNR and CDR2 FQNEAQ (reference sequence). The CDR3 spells CASSHTCSTDTQYF. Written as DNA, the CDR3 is TGTGCCAGCAGCCATACCTGTAGCACAGATACGCAGTATTTT.